This entry features one T cell receptor beta chain sequence. The record originates from a study of shared clonotypes between healthy human individuals. Trimming pared 6 bases from V and 4 bases from J, leaving 18 bases between. Germline V gene lookup returns CDR1 MNHNS and CDR2 SASEGT. The CDR3 loop spans 15 amino acids. Sequencing used immunoSEQ multiplex PCR; TCRdb keeps in-frame clones, though not all of them. The sample contains millions of clones, 85% to 95% of which appear only once. Sequencing used naive CD4+ T cells sorted from blood. Subset specified: CD45RA+ positively selected. The receptor was isolated from a man between 18 and 29 years old in good health. This chain uses TRBV6-1 with TRBJ2-5; possibly TRBD1 for D (6 bases). The CDR3 sequence: CASSRDPGVGETQYF. For the CDR3, the DNA is TGTGCCAGCAGCCGGGACCCAGGGGTAGGAGAGACCCAGTACTTC.